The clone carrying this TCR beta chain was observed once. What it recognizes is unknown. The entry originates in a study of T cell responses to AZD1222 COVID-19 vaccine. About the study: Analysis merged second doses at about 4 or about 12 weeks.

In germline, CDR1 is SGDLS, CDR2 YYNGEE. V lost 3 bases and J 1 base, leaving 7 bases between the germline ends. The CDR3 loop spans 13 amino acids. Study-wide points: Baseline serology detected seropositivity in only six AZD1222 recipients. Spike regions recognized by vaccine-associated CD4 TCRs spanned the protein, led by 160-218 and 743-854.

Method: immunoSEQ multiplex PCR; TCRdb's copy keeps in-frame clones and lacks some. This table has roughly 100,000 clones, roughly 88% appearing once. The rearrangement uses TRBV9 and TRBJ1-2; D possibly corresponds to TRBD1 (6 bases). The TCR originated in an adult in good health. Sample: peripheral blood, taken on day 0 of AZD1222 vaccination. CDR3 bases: TGTGCCAGCAGCGCGGACAGTAACTATGGCTACACCTTC. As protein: CASSADSNYGYTF. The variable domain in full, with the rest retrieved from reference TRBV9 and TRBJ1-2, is DSGVTQTPKHLITATGQRVTLRCSPRSGDLSVYWYQQSLDQGLQFLIQYYNGEERAKGNILERFSAQQFPDLHSELNLSSLELGDSALYFCASSADSNYGYTFGSGTRLTVV.